The T cell receptor (beta chain) described here comes from a study of post-analysis software for immune sequencing data. Study findings and constraints: About five TRBV segments were more frequent in patients than controls; TRBV5-6, TRBV5-1 and TRBV20-1 belonged to this group.

This clonotype was seen repeatedly, ten times or more. Its matching antigen is unknown. cDNA libraries for TCR beta contained unique molecular identifiers. TCRdb recomputed calls from the PCR reads with MiXCR, one row per CDR3 protein. Of about 770,000 distinct CDR3 sequences in the sample, about half were seen once. The V end was cut by 8 bases, the J end by 0 bases, with 10 bases between. Germline V gene sequence: CDR1 MGHDK, CDR2 SYGVNS. The CDR3 contains 13 residues. The sample taken for sequencing was blood. This sequence was found in a girl between 10 and 17 years old with multiple sclerosis. The chain joins TRBV25-1 to TRBJ2-5; D gene uncertain. CDR3 DNA: TGTGCCAGCCGACTTGGGTACCAAGAGACCCAGTACTTC. It yields the protein CASRLGYQETQYF.